This is a list of T cell receptor beta chains from one sample in a study of blood T cell repertoires in COVID-19. Measured with immunoSEQ multiplex PCR; TCRdb has only the in-frame clones, and not every one. In the table there are a few hundred thousand clones, around 87% of which are singletons. Sequencing was performed on peripheral blood. Receptors originate from a woman aged 50 to 60 who had recovered from COVID-19. Each CDR3 is given with its conserved first and last residue. The D gene is left open where the match is weak. Only part of the rows carry a size: once, few, many, or a class if the clone is expanded.

CDR3 length	J gene	V gene	D gene	clone size	CDR3 protein	CDR3 DNA
16	TRBJ1-2	TRBV10-1	TRBD1	-	CASSVRTGRFPYGYTF	TGCGCCAGCAGTGTGAGGACAGGGAGGTTTCCCTATGGCTACACCTTC
14	TRBJ1-2	TRBV5-1	-	-	CASSLQGNDYGYTF	TGCGCCAGCAGCCTCCAGGGGAACGACTATGGCTACACCTTC
13	TRBJ1-2	TRBV27	-	-	CASSFGTAYGYTF	TGTGCCAGCAGTTTTGGGACTGCCTATGGCTACACCTTC
14	TRBJ1-4	TRBV2	-	-	CARGPTGQNEKLFF	TGTGCCAGAGGACCGACGGGACAAAATGAAAAACTGTTTTTT
13	TRBJ2-3	TRBV7-2	TRBD1	-	CASSTGGWNTQYF	TGTGCCAGCAGCACAGGGGGTTGGAATACGCAGTATTTT
14	TRBJ2-5	TRBV18	TRBD1	once	CASSPYGDRETQYF	TGTGCCAGCTCACCATACGGGGACAGGGAGACCCAGTACTTC
11	TRBJ2-5	TRBV4-2	-	-	CASSLAETQYF	TGTGCCAGCAGCCTTGCGGAGACCCAGTACTTC
16	TRBJ1-4	TRBV7-9	TRBD1	once	CASSLALGQGTGKLFF	TGTGCCAGCAGCTTAGCGCTGGGACAGGGGACTGGAAAACTGTTTTTT
15	TRBJ2-1	TRBV19	-	-	CASSKGGGSYNEQFF	TGTGCCAGTAGTAAAGGTGGAGGCTCCTACAATGAGCAGTTCTTC
13	TRBJ1-4	TRBV27	-	-	CASSFWGGTQLFF	TGTGCCAGCAGTTTCTGGGGAGGGACTCAACTGTTTTTT
15	TRBJ2-1	TRBV28	-	-	CASSFHGQINNEQFF	TGTGCCAGCAGTTTTCACGGACAGATTAACAATGAGCAGTTCTTC
17	TRBJ1-1	TRBV27	-	-	CASSSAKGGRGRTEAFF	TGTGCCAGCAGTTCGGCAAAGGGCGGCAGAGGGAGGACTGAAGCTTTCTTT
14	TRBJ2-7	TRBV28	-	-	CASSPGTFPYEQYF	TGTGCCAGCAGTCCCGGGACTTTTCCCTACGAGCAGTACTTC
13	TRBJ1-5	TRBV6-4	-	once	CASSAEANQPQHF	TGTGCCAGCAGTGCCGAGGCCAATCAGCCCCAGCATTTT
15	TRBJ1-1	TRBV6-2/TRBV6-3	-	-	CASSYSAPMNTEAFF	TGTGCCAGCAGTTACTCGGCCCCCATGAACACTGAAGCTTTCTTT
14	TRBJ2-1	TRBV6-2/TRBV6-3	-	-	CASSATRGHGEQFF	TGTGCCAGCAGTGCAACTAGAGGTCACGGGGAGCAGTTCTTC
13	TRBJ2-7	TRBV10-3	TRBD1	-	CAIGTGYNYEQYF	TGTGCCATCGGGACAGGCTATAACTACGAGCAGTACTTC
15	TRBJ1-5	TRBV3-1/TRBV3-2	-	-	CASSQAGHGNQPQHF	TGTGCCAGCAGCCAAGCGGGACATGGAAATCAGCCCCAGCATTTT
16	TRBJ2-1	TRBV3-1/TRBV3-2	TRBD2	-	CASSPFSGGGHNEQFF	TGTGCCAGCAGCCCCTTCTCCGGGGGGGGTCACAATGAGCAGTTCTTC
14	TRBJ2-3	TRBV24-1	TRBD2	-	CATGYSGSTDTQYF	TGTGCCACCGGGTATAGCGGGAGCACAGATACGCAGTATTTT
15	TRBJ2-6	TRBV7-3	-	-	CASSSRRSGANVLTF	TGTGCCAGCAGCTCCAGGCGCTCTGGGGCCAACGTCCTGACTTTC
17	TRBJ1-2	TRBV9	TRBD1	-	CASSSPKTGTTNYGYTF	TGTGCCAGCAGTTCCCCCAAGACAGGGACCACTAACTATGGCTACACCTTC
16	TRBJ2-1	TRBV5-1	TRBD2	-	CASSLGLGLAGVEQFF	TGCGCCAGCAGCCTGGGATTGGGACTAGCGGGAGTTGAGCAGTTCTTC
15	TRBJ2-5	TRBV5-5	TRBD1	once	CASSQRQGVLETQYF	TGTGCCAGCAGCCAAAGACAGGGGGTGTTGGAGACCCAGTACTTC
15	TRBJ2-1	TRBV5-1	-	-	CASSSLDTAYNEQFF	TGCGCCAGCAGCTCCCTGGACACCGCCTACAATGAGCAGTTCTTC
14	TRBJ2-2	TRBV5-1	-	few	CASKSTGNTGELFF	TGCGCCAGCAAGTCCACGGGAAACACCGGGGAGCTGTTTTTT
14	TRBJ2-7	TRBV27	-	-	CASSPSAGTYEQYF	TGTGCCAGCAGTCCCTCAGCAGGAACCTACGAGCAGTACTTC
15	TRBJ1-1	TRBV4-2	-	-	CASSQVGGGPTEAFF	TGTGCCAGCAGCCAAGTTGGTGGGGGCCCCACTGAAGCTTTCTTT
13	TRBJ1-2	TRBV12-3/TRBV12-4	TRBD1	-	CASSRQGNYGYTF	TGTGCCAGCAGTCGACAGGGGAACTATGGCTACACCTTC
15	TRBJ2-1	TRBV28	TRBD1	few	CASSLGDRGLNEQFF	TGTGCCAGCAGTTTAGGGGACAGGGGGTTGAATGAGCAGTTCTTC
16	TRBJ2-1	TRBV7-9	TRBD2	-	CASSLIGGSSYNEQFF	TGTGCCAGCAGCTTAATCGGCGGGAGCTCCTACAATGAGCAGTTCTTC
15	TRBJ2-5	TRBV5-4	TRBD2	-	CASSGSGGIVETQYF	TGTGCCAGCAGCGGAAGCGGGGGGATCGTAGAGACCCAGTACTTC
15	TRBJ1-1	TRBV10-2	TRBD1	-	CASANRDRSNTEAFF	TGCGCCAGCGCTAACAGGGACAGGTCGAACACTGAAGCTTTCTTT
13	TRBJ2-5	TRBV15	TRBD2	-	CATGAGGQETQYF	TGTGCCACCGGGGCCGGGGGGCAAGAGACCCAGTACTTC
13	TRBJ1-4	TRBV3-1/TRBV3-2	-	-	CASGESGLEKLFF	TGTGCCAGTGGAGAATCCGGTCTGGAAAAACTGTTTTTT
17	TRBJ2-1	TRBV5-1	TRBD2	once	CASSLGRLAGGSNEQFF	TGCGCCAGCAGCCTTGGTCGGCTAGCGGGGGGTTCCAATGAGCAGTTCTTC
13	TRBJ2-5	TRBV30	-	-	CAWRFRGQETQYF	TGTGCCTGGAGATTCAGAGGACAAGAGACCCAGTACTTC
13	TRBJ2-7	TRBV28	TRBD2	-	CASNRRENYEQYF	TGTGCCAGCAATAGGCGGGAGAACTACGAGCAGTACTTC
15	TRBJ2-1	TRBV28	-	-	CASSLPEVQYNEQFF	TGTGCCAGCAGCCTCCCCGAGGTGCAGTACAATGAGCAGTTCTTC
13	TRBJ1-5	TRBV6-5	TRBD1	-	CASSRQGDQPQHF	TGTGCCAGCAGTCGACAGGGGGATCAGCCCCAGCATTTT
13	TRBJ1-1	TRBV24-1	TRBD1	-	CATSEKGAGEAFF	TGTGCCACCAGTGAAAAGGGGGCAGGGGAAGCTTTCTTT
14	TRBJ1-6	TRBV6-5	-	-	CASSRGGRNSPLHF	TGTGCCAGCAGTCGAGGGGGACGAAATTCACCCCTCCACTTT
15	TRBJ2-1	TRBV14	TRBD2	-	CASSGLAGRYNEQFF	TGTGCCAGCAGCGGACTAGCGGGTCGCTACAATGAGCAGTTCTTC
14	TRBJ2-7	TRBV6-5	TRBD2	-	CASKGLADSYEQYF	TGTGCCAGCAAGGGACTAGCAGACTCCTACGAGCAGTACTTC
15	TRBJ2-7	TRBV29-1	-	-	CSVVEARTATYEQYF	TGCAGCGTGGTGGAGGCTCGGACAGCCACCTACGAGCAGTACTTC
15	TRBJ1-4	TRBV28	TRBD1	-	CASSISTGTGEKLFF	TGTGCCAGCAGTATTTCTACCGGGACAGGGGAAAAACTGTTTTTT
12	TRBJ1-3	TRBV30	-	-	CACTGSGNTIYF	TGTGCCTGTACAGGGTCTGGAAACACCATATATTTT
15	TRBJ1-2	TRBV28	-	-	CASSLRGGRNYGYTF	TGTGCCAGCAGTTTGAGGGGGGGGCGGAACTATGGCTACACCTTC
13	TRBJ2-5	TRBV27	-	once	CASRSGMAETQYF	TGTGCCAGCAGGTCGGGGATGGCGGAGACCCAGTACTTC
17	TRBJ1-1	TRBV5-6	TRBD1	-	CASSSLTRTGMNTEAFF	TGTGCCAGCAGCTCCCTTACACGGACAGGGATGAACACTGAAGCTTTCTTT
15	TRBJ2-1	TRBV7-2	TRBD2	-	CASTQSGLALDEQFF	TGTGCCAGCACCCAAAGTGGACTAGCTTTGGATGAGCAGTTCTTC
16	TRBJ1-2	TRBV9	TRBD1	-	CASSATKQGAPPGYTF	TGTGCCAGCAGCGCCACCAAACAGGGGGCGCCTCCTGGCTACACCTTC
11	TRBJ1-2	TRBV28	-	once	CASSTEKGYTF	TGTGCCAGCAGTACAGAAAAAGGCTACACCTTC
18	TRBJ2-1	TRBV27	TRBD2	-	CATGKWLAGRGSYNEQFF	TGTGCCACAGGCAAGTGGCTAGCGGGGAGGGGCTCCTACAATGAGCAGTTCTTC
13	TRBJ2-2	TRBV5-6	-	-	CASSRQNTGELFF	TGTGCCAGCAGTCGACAGAACACCGGGGAGCTGTTTTTT
17	TRBJ2-7	TRBV4-1	TRBD2	-	CASSQDWSGRGIYEQYF	TGCGCCAGCAGCCAAGATTGGAGCGGGAGGGGGATTTACGAGCAGTACTTC
16	TRBJ1-1	TRBV7-9	-	-	CASSLVGGRMNTEAFF	TGTGCCAGCAGCTTAGTGGGGGGTAGGATGAACACTGAAGCTTTCTTT
15	TRBJ2-1	TRBV19	-	-	CASSIWGGRDNEQFF	TGTGCCAGTAGTATTTGGGGGGGCCGAGACAATGAGCAGTTCTTC
17	TRBJ1-5	TRBV19	-	few	CASTFLTRPGSNQPQHF	TGTGCCAGTACCTTTTTGACAAGGCCTGGGAGCAATCAGCCCCAGCATTTT
16	TRBJ2-1	TRBV19	-	-	CASSPTAGGNYNEQFF	TGTGCCAGTAGTCCGACCGCAGGGGGGAACTACAATGAGCAGTTCTTC